The T cell receptor (beta chain) described here comes from a study of shared clonotypes between healthy human individuals. Study-level findings and limits: Generation probability values for non-shared clonotypes were lower than those for clonotypes shared by all four donors. Blood was the only sampled material, and tissue repertoires likely differ. Clonotypes that were shared across four donors made up roughly 5.2% of naive CD4 clonotypes.

Naive CD8 populations comprised CD45RO-negative cells positively selected for CCR7, excluding terminally differentiated effector memory CD45RA+ cells. Methods used by the authors: Because ImmunoSEQ provided only junction sequences with no quality scores, the filtering differed. Profiling relied on immunoSEQ multiplex PCR, and the TCRdb table lists in-frame clones only, not all of them. V, J and clone size were drawn from that table, and D and trimming were deduced from the DNA. The table shows under 700,000 clones, with 95% occurring only once. Points on this clone: Its specificity is unknown. Other DNA sequences in the same sample also yield this CDR3.

The CDR3 consists of 14 residues. Per the germline V gene, CDR1 is MNHEY and CDR2 is SVGAGI. Trimming took off 0 bases at V and 0 bases at J, with 6 bases between the two ends. This chain connects TRBV6-5 to TRBJ2-7, with D possibly being TRBD2 (5 bases). What was sequenced was naive CD8+ T cells sorted from blood. This clonotype was obtained from a woman under 40 in good health. The CDR3: CASSYSGSSYEQYF. The CDR3 region has the DNA TGTGCCAGCAGTTACTCGGGGAGCTCCTACGAGCAGTACTTC.